Presented here are 20 T cell receptor beta chains from one specimen sequenced in a study of blood T cell repertoires in COVID-19. Using immunoSEQ multiplex PCR, the repertoire was profiled, and TCRdb retains in-frame clones only, with some absent. The sample contains 85,000 to 110,000 clones, 70% to 90% of which appear only once. The sequencing sample was made of peripheral blood. The receptors were gathered from a man aged 50-60 years in a cohort sampled during active COVID-19.

V and J are TRBV7-9 and TRBJ2-1; maybe TRBD1 (5 bases). This CDR3 has 14 residues. Germline-derived CDR1 and CDR2 are SEHNR and FQNEAQ (reference sequence). Trimming removed 5 bases from V and 7 bases from J, with 15 bases in between. Here the CDR3 reads CASSRRQSGNEQFF. The CDR3 nucleotides are TGTGCCAGCAGCCGTAGACAGTCTGGGAATGAGCAGTTCTTC.

This rearrangement joins TRBV11-2 to TRBJ1-1; no firm D call. The V gene's germline CDR1 is SGHAT and CDR2 FQNNGV. Trimming took off 2 bases at V and 3 bases at J, with 7 bases between the two ends. This CDR3 comprises 13 residues. The CDR3 coding sequence is TGTGCCAGCAGCTTATCAGAATACACTGAAGCTTTCTTT. Residues: CASSLSEYTEAFF.

This chain joins TRBV21-1 and TRBJ2-7; the listed D gene, TRBD1, was not tested against the DNA. TRBV21-1 is a pseudogene. The CDR3 is 14 amino acids. The CDR3 loop reads CASSKAGTGHEQYF. The CDR3, as DNA: TGTGCCAGCAGCAAAGCTGGGACAGGGCACGAGCAGTACTTC.

The gene calls are TRBV18 and TRBJ2-7, with a possible D match to TRBD1 (6 bases). Trimming stripped 2 bases from V and 4 bases from J, with 9 bases between. The germline V gene encodes CDR1 KGHSH and CDR2 LQKENI. There are 13 residues in the CDR3. The CDR3 coding sequence is TGTGCCAGCTCACCAAAACAGGGATACGAGCAGTACTTC. As protein: CASSPKQGYEQYF. Supplemented by reference TRBV18 and TRBJ2-7, the full variable domain reads NAGVMQNPRHLVRRRGQEARLRCSPMKGHSHVYWYRQLPEEGLKFMVYLQKENIIDESGMPKERFSAEFPKEGPSILRIQQVVRGDSAAYFCASSPKQGYEQYFGPGTRLTVT.

J is TRBJ2-7 and V is TRBV6-5; no clear D gene. V was shortened by 6 bases and J by 4 bases, with 10 bases between the two germline ends. Per germline, CDR1 MNHEY and CDR2 SVGAGI. The CDR3 length is 12 residues. This CDR3 is CASRETLYEQYF. CDR3 in DNA: TGTGCCAGCAGGGAGACCTTGTACGAGCAGTACTTC.

J is TRBJ1-6 and V is TRBV5-6; D not resolved. CDR1 and CDR2 (germline): SGHDT, YYEEEE. Between the trimmed V and J ends, which lost 4 bases and 7 bases, there was a span of 12 bases. The CDR3 is 14 residues long. In nucleotides, the CDR3 is TGTGCCAGCAGCCCGGCGCCCGGGAATTCACCCCTCCACTTT. The encoded protein is CASSPAPGNSPLHF.

By share, this clone ranks as medium-sized (0.01 to 0.1%). This chain connects TRBV9 to TRBJ1-3, with 12 nucleotides matching TRBD1. The germline V gene has CDR1 SGDLS and CDR2 YYNGEE. The CDR3 spans 16 residues. V gave up 5 bases and J gave up 6 bases; unmatched junction bases: 9. CDR3 sequence (DNA): TGTGCCAGCAGTACCTCCAGGGGACAGGGGGCAAACACCATATATTTT. Residues: CASSTSRGQGANTIYF.

This chain connects TRBV15 to TRBJ1-2, with TRBD1 matching over 7 bases. Germline loops: CDR1 LNHNV, CDR2 YYDKDF (reference sequence). The CDR3 totals 12 residues. V lost 8 bases to trimming and J lost 10 bases; unmatched junction nucleotides: 10. The CDR3 is CATGGDRVVYTF. DNA for the CDR3: TGTGCCACCGGTGGTGACAGGGTCGTCTACACCTTC.

This clone appeared once. The V and J genes are TRBV7-8 and TRBJ2-4; 7 bases line up with TRBD1. The trim removed 3 bases at V and 4 bases at J, leaving 3 bases unmatched. The CDR3 length is 14 residues. Germline V CDR1 and CDR2: SGHVS, FQNEAQ. The CDR3 DNA is TGTGCCAGCAGCTTCGACAGGGTAAAAAACATTCAGTACTTC. This translates into CASSFDRVKNIQYF. The variable domain in full, completed from reference TRBV7-8 and TRBJ2-4, reads GAGVSQSPRYKVAKRGQDVALRCDPISGHVSLFWYQQALGQGPEFLTYFQNEAQLDKSGLPSDRFFAERPEGSVSTLKIQRTQQEDSAVYLCASSFDRVKNIQYFGAGTRLSVL.

This clone occurred once. The gene calls are TRBV5-6 and TRBJ2-7; weak D call: TRBD1 (5 bases). Germline assignment: CDR1 SGHDT and CDR2 YYEEEE. The V gene lost 4 bases and the J gene lost 6 bases, with 20 bases spanning the gap. This CDR3 comprises 15 residues. The CDR3 loop is CASSQQPGQGSEQYF. The CDR3 coding sequence is TGTGCCAGCAGCCAACAACCTGGTCAGGGTAGCGAGCAGTACTTC.

The chain recombines TRBV9 with TRBJ1-6; 8 positions agree with TRBD1. The germline CDR1 and CDR2 sequences are SGDLS and YYNGEE. J gave up 6 bases and V 3 bases, and 8 bases lay outside the gene matches. The CDR3 consists of 16 residues. CDR3 nucleotide sequence: TGTGCCAGCAGCGCCGCATTGACAGGGGTTAATTCACCCCTCCACTTT. Its protein is CASSAALTGVNSPLHF.

This sequence joins TRBV11-2 and TRBJ1-5, with D hard to call. Germline V CDR1 and CDR2: SGHAT, FQNNGV. V dropped 4 bases and J dropped 6 bases, with 10 bases sitting between them. CDR3 length equals 13 residues. The CDR3 bases are TGTGCCAGCAGCTGGGAGGGCGGTCAGCCCCAGCATTTT. Its protein product is CASSWEGGQPQHF. The variable domain in full, completed from reference TRBV11-2 and TRBJ1-5, reads EAGVAQSPRYKIIEKRQSVAFWCNPISGHATLYWYQQILGQGPKLLIQFQNNGVVDDSQLPKDRFSAERLKGVDSTLKIQPAKLEDSAVYLCASSWEGGQPQHFGDGTRLSIL.

This clone was seen just once. The chain uses TRBV4-2 and TRBJ2-5, with 9 bases lining up with TRBD1. The CDR3 sequence is 14 residues long. J gave up 5 bases and V 3 bases, and 4 bases lay outside the gene matches. Germline V CDR1 and CDR2: LGHNA, YNFKEQ. CDR3 in amino acids: CASSHPGQGETQYF. DNA for the CDR3: TGTGCCAGCAGCCACCCCGGACAGGGGGAGACCCAGTACTTC.

The rearrangement uses TRBV12-5 and TRBJ2-1, with 10 positions matching TRBD2. Trimming took 7 bases from V and 12 from J; bases not matched to a gene: 15. Germline CDR1 and CDR2: LGHNT and FRNRAP. The CDR3 runs to 15 residues. As DNA, the CDR3 is TGTGCTAGTGCCCGGAGCGGGGGGGCCTATAGTTTGCAGTTCTTC. The encoded protein is CASARSGGAYSLQFF.

CDR3: CASISQPGSTQYF. Here the CDR3 DNA reads TGTGCCAGCATTTCCCAACCTGGGAGCACGCAGTATTTT. The chain is built from TRBV12-3 or TRBV12-4 and TRBJ2-3; the D gene is possibly TRBD2 (5 bases). This CDR3 has 13 residues. V lost 7 bases and J 9 bases, leaving 17 bases between the germline ends.

This chain joins TRBV7-8 and TRBJ1-2, with 7 bases aligning to TRBD1. Looked up from germline, CDR1 is SGHVS and CDR2 is FQNEAQ. The CDR3 is 13 amino acids. V was clipped by 5 bases and J by 6 bases; unmatched bases: 6. The CDR3 region has the DNA TGTGCCAGCAGCCGACAGGGTTCTGATGGCTACACCTTC. It is translated as CASSRQGSDGYTF.

The genes are TRBV2 and TRBJ1-1, with D hard to call. Trimming shortened V by 6 bases and J by 1 base, and 9 bases separated the two germline ends. In germline, CDR1 is SNHLY, CDR2 FYNNEI. This CDR3 spans 13 amino acids. DNA for the CDR3: TGTGCCAGCAGACCAAGAGGGAACACTGAAGCTTTCTTT. Translation gives CASRPRGNTEAFF.

The V and J genes are TRBV28 and TRBJ1-1, with D possibly matching TRBD1 (5 bases). This CDR3 spans 15 amino acids. Trimming shortened V by 6 bases and J by 2 bases, and 16 bases separated the two germline ends. Germline V gene sequence: CDR1 MDHEN, CDR2 SYDVKM. In DNA form, the CDR3 reads TGTGCCAGCAGCCTCGCAGGGCAGGTCAACACTGAAGCTTTCTTT. Its translation: CASSLAGQVNTEAFF.

This clone was counted a single time. This rearrangement joins TRBV18 to TRBJ1-3; D remains ambiguous. CDR1 is KGHSH, CDR2 LQKENI, per germline. The V end was cut by 2 bases, the J end by 1 base, with 12 bases between. The CDR3 has 16 residues. CDR3 DNA: TGTGCCAGCTCACCATCCTTGCGGGTATCTGGAAACACCATATATTTT. Encoded protein: CASSPSLRVSGNTIYF.

The chain couples TRBV9 to TRBJ1-2; TRBD1 is a possible D gene (5 bases). The CDR3 runs to 16 residues. Looked up from germline, CDR1 is SGDLS and CDR2 is YYNGEE. Trimming removed 4 bases at V and 0 bases at J, with 16 bases between. For the CDR3, the DNA is TGTGCCAGCAGCCCAGGGTTGGCAGGAGCTAACTATGGCTACACCTTC. Translated, it gives CASSPGLAGANYGYTF.